What follows are 23 T cell receptor beta chains derived from one specimen sequenced in a study of blood T cell repertoires in COVID-19. Here immunoSEQ multiplex PCR was the method, and the copy in TCRdb shows in-frame clones only, minus some. This sample yields about 60,000 clones, of which 55% to 75% are seen a single time; approximately 5% belongs to the top ten. The material sequenced was peripheral blood. Source of these receptors: a woman in her seventies with COVID-19, enrolled during active disease.

The table lists this clone with a count of one. The rearrangement links TRBV7-6 to TRBJ1-1, with TRBD1 identical over 10 bases. The CDR3 is 18 residues long. With 5 bases clipped from V and 5 bases from J, the junction kept 17 bases outside the gene matches. Germline CDR1 is SGHVS and CDR2 is FNYEAQ. The CDR3: CASSPEVGTGEGGTEAFF. The CDR3, as DNA: TGTGCCAGCAGCCCAGAGGTTGGGACAGGGGAAGGTGGGACTGAAGCTTTCTTT.

The chain uses TRBV12-5 and TRBJ2-3; tentatively, D is TRBD1 (5 bases). Between the trimmed V and J ends, which lost 7 bases and 4 bases, there was a span of 21 bases. Germline CDR1 reads LGHNT; CDR2 reads FRNRAP. This CDR3 has 16 amino acids. CDR3 amino acids: CASVSAGYWGPDTQYF. The CDR3 DNA sequence: TGTGCTAGTGTCTCGGCTGGGTATTGGGGCCCAGATACGCAGTATTTT.

V is TRBV2 and J is TRBJ2-2; the match to TRBD2 covers 7 bases. The CDR3 sequence is 14 residues long. V gave up 8 bases and J gave up 5 bases; unmatched junction bases: 8. Looked up from germline, CDR1 is SNHLY and CDR2 is FYNNEI. The CDR3: CASRRGTGTGELFF. CDR3 nucleotide sequence: TGTGCCAGCCGGCGGGGGACGGGGACCGGGGAGCTGTTTTTT.

The V gene is TRBV5-1, the J gene TRBJ1-1; D might be TRBD1 (6 bases). Trimming shortened V by 5 bases and J by 3 bases, and 14 bases separated the two germline ends. The germline V gene encodes CDR1 SGHRS and CDR2 YFSETQ. The CDR3 runs 14 residues. The CDR3 here is CASSERGGDTEAFF. The CDR3 region has the DNA TGCGCCAGCAGTGAGAGGGGGGGAGACACTGAAGCTTTCTTT.

The genes are TRBV6-2 or TRBV6-3 and TRBJ1-5; the match to TRBD1 covers 8 bases. The CDR3 contains 14 residues. Unmatched junction bases numbered 2, after V lost 5 bases and J lost 2 bases. Germline assignment: CDR1 MNHEY and CDR2 SVGEGT. Here the CDR3 reads CASSMTGGNQPQHF. Written as DNA, the CDR3 is TGTGCCAGCAGTATGACAGGGGGCAATCAGCCCCAGCATTTT.

J is TRBJ2-7 and V is TRBV7-9; D is possibly TRBD2 (5 bases). V lost 0 bases, J lost 0 bases, and 12 bases lay in between. CDR1 and CDR2 (germline): SEHNR, FQNEAQ (reference sequence). This CDR3 has 16 amino acids. The CDR3 DNA reads as TGTGCCAGCAGCTTAGCGCAGGCTAGCAGCTCCTACGAGCAGTACGTC. This translates into CASSLAQASSSYEQYV.

This clone appeared a few times. The gene calls are TRBV7-8 and TRBJ1-2, with 8 bases aligning to TRBD1. Trimming removed 5 bases from V and 1 base from J; junction bases left unmatched: 3. The CDR3 spans 14 residues. In germline, CDR1 is SGHVS, CDR2 FQNEAQ. This chain's CDR3 is CASSPGQDNYGYTF. CDR3 DNA: TGTGCCAGCAGCCCGGGACAGGATAACTATGGCTACACCTTC.

V gene TRBV7-2 combines with J gene TRBJ2-1; 12 bases agree with TRBD2. CDR1 and CDR2 from the germline V gene are SGHTA and FQGNSA. The CDR3 loop spans 16 amino acids. Losses at the gene ends were 0 bases for V and 9 bases for J; bases not matched to a gene: 6. CDR3 sequence reads: CASSLAASGRAREQFF. Written as DNA, the CDR3 is TGTGCCAGCAGCTTAGCGGCTAGCGGGAGGGCCCGTGAGCAGTTCTTC.

This clone was detected once. This sequence joins TRBV6-2 or TRBV6-3 and TRBJ2-1; TRBD2 aligns across 8 bases. Germline CDR1 reads MNHEY; CDR2 reads SVGEGT. This CDR3 is 15 amino acids long. Germline trimming cut 5 bases from V and 7 bases from J; bases unmatched to any gene: 10. CDR3 amino acids: CASSILSGGSNEQFF. DNA for the CDR3: TGTGCCAGCAGTATCCTATCGGGAGGGTCTAATGAGCAGTTCTTC.

The rearrangement uses TRBV6-5 and TRBJ1-1; no clear D gene. V was clipped by 2 bases and J by 5 bases, with 12 bases between them. This CDR3 region has 14 residues. Germline CDR1 and CDR2: MNHEY and SVGAGI. In nucleotides, the CDR3 is TGTGCCAGCAGTTACAGGGAAGGGAGTACTGAAGCTTTCTTT. Residues: CASSYREGSTEAFF.

The genes are TRBV25-1 and TRBJ2-7; no firm D call. The CDR3 has 15 amino acids. V was trimmed by 3 bases and J by 1 base, leaving 13 bases between them. The germline V gene encodes CDR1 MGHDK and CDR2 SYGVNS. CDR3 coding DNA: TGTGCCAGCAGTGAGAACCTGCCAGGTTCCTACGAGCAGTACTTC. As protein: CASSENLPGSYEQYF.

This clone has a handful of counts. The chain employs TRBV12-3 or TRBV12-4 and TRBJ1-2; perhaps TRBD1 as D (5 bases). This CDR3 has 13 residues. The V end lost 3 bases, the J end lost 7 bases, and 12 bases lay between the germline ends. Here the CDR3 reads CASSLGGVFGYTF. Here the CDR3 DNA reads TGTGCCAGCAGTTTGGGGGGGGTCTTTGGCTACACCTTC.

The rearrangement uses TRBV16 and TRBJ1-2; D is unclear. The CDR3 runs to 12 residues. Germline V lookup: CDR1 KGHSY, CDR2 FQNENV. Trimming took 0 bases from V and 6 from J, leaving 5 bases between them. The CDR3 reads CASSQSRDGYTF. The CDR3 DNA follows: TGTGCCAGCAGCCAATCGAGGGATGGCTACACCTTC.

V usage is TRBV12-3 or TRBV12-4 and J usage is TRBJ1-5; 9 bases line up with TRBD1. The CDR3 loop spans 13 amino acids. After removal of 5 bases from V and 6 bases from J, the junction contained 2 bases not matched to a gene. CDR3 DNA sequence: TGTGCCAGCAGTCAGGACAGGGGTCAGCCCCAGCATTTT. It yields the protein CASSQDRGQPQHF.

V and J are TRBV19 and TRBJ1-1; 12 bases are shared with TRBD1. Germline V gene sequence: CDR1 LNHDA, CDR2 SQIVND (reference sequence). The J segment lost 3 bases and the V segment lost 6 bases, leaving 5 bases of the junction unmatched. The CDR3 is 15 residues long. CDR3 DNA sequence: TGTGCCAGTAGCGGGGACAGGGGGCATCACACTGAAGCTTTCTTT. It codes for CASSGDRGHHTEAFF.

The chain carries TRBV6-2 or TRBV6-3 and TRBJ2-6, with 10 bases lining up with TRBD2. The germline V gene has CDR1 MNHEY and CDR2 SVGEGT. CDR3 length: 19 amino acids. With V trimmed by 2 bases and J by 0 bases, 7 bases remained unmatched. As DNA, the CDR3 is TGTGCCAGCAGTTACCTCGGGCTAGCGGGGGCCTCTGGGGCCAACGTCCTGACTTTC. It translates to CASSYLGLAGASGANVLTF.

This clone has just a few counts. The CDR3 region is CATTAPGLAGAGELFF. CDR3 nucleotide sequence: TGTGCCACCACCGCCCCGGGGCTAGCGGGGGCCGGGGAGCTGTTTTTT. The V and J genes are TRBV5-8 and TRBJ2-2, with 10 bases identical to TRBD2. Germline V gene sequence: CDR1 SGHTS, CDR2 YDEGEE. V gave up 9 bases and J gave up 6 bases; unmatched junction bases: 14. The CDR3 contains 16 residues.

The chain carries TRBV2 and TRBJ1-5; TRBD1 aligns across 7 bases. This CDR3 is built from 13 residues. CDR1 is SNHLY, CDR2 FYNNEI, per germline. The junction had 4 bases not matched to a gene; V was cut back by 6 bases and J by 5 bases. CDR3 DNA sequence: TGTGCCAGCAGACAGGGGTGGGATCAGCCCCAGCATTTT. It encodes CASRQGWDQPQHF.

The chain uses TRBV19 and TRBJ2-7, with D perhaps TRBD2 (7 bases). There are 15 residues in the CDR3. Germline assignment: CDR1 LNHDA and CDR2 SQIVND (reference sequence). With 3 bases removed from V and 1 base from J, the gap between germline ends came to 13 bases. This CDR3 is CASSIRGGASYEQYF. The CDR3, as DNA: TGTGCCAGTAGTATCAGAGGGGGGGCGTCCTACGAGCAGTACTTC. The full variable domain, in which reference TRBV19 and TRBJ2-7 provide the parts outside the CDR3, is DGGITQSPKYLFRKEGQNVTLSCEQNLNHDAMYWYRQDPGQGLRLIYYSQIVNDFQKGDIAEGYSVSREKKESFPLTVTSAQKNPTAFYLCASSIRGGASYEQYFGPGTRLTVT.

This clone is labeled medium-sized. This chain connects TRBV2 to TRBJ2-1; a weak D match, TRBD1 (5 bases). CDR1 and CDR2 (germline): SNHLY, FYNNEI. V lost 2 bases and J lost 6, with 11 bases in between. CDR3 size: 14 residues. The CDR3 region is CASSEPGLGNEQFF. The DNA of the CDR3 is TGTGCCAGCAGTGAACCAGGGTTGGGCAATGAGCAGTTCTTC.

The chain has TRBV4-2 and TRBJ2-5, with D hard to call. CDR1 and CDR2 (germline): LGHNA, YNFKEQ. The length of the CDR3 is 14 residues. V was cut by 1 base and J by 5 bases, with 11 bases left in between. CDR3 protein: CASSQGGDRETQYF. The CDR3 region has the DNA TGTGCCAGCAGCCAAGGCGGCGACCGGGAGACCCAGTACTTC.

This clone appeared once. This chain uses TRBV5-4 with TRBJ2-1; D might be TRBD2 (5 bases). Germline V CDR1 and CDR2: SGHNT, YYREEE (reference sequence). The ends were cut back, 0 bases at V and 6 bases at J, with 13 bases in the middle. The CDR3 sequence is 15 residues long. This chain's CDR3 is CASSLVRTGINEQFF. The CDR3 DNA follows: TGTGCCAGCAGCTTGGTTCGGACGGGAATCAATGAGCAGTTCTTC.

The V call is TRBV7-3, the J call TRBJ2-7; D possibly corresponds to TRBD1 (5 bases). The ends were cut back, 4 bases at V and 1 base at J, with 8 bases in the middle. Germline V gene sequence: CDR1 SGHTA, CDR2 FQGTGA. The CDR3 has 13 residues. CDR3 DNA: TGTGCCAGCAGCTCCTCAGGGTCCTACGAGCAGTACTTC. Its translation: CASSSSGSYEQYF.